Included here is one TCR beta chain sequence, with context. The data were taken from a study of blood T cell repertoires in COVID-19. For the study at large: Both acute and convalescent COVID-19 samples were obtained from the United States, Italy and Spain. T cells, B-cell-depleted T cells, or PBMCs provided the cDNA or gDNA that served as material.

The CDR3 sequence is 11 residues long. Germline CDR1 reads SGHNT; CDR2 reads YYREEE (reference sequence). Deletions cut 2 bases from V and 7 bases from J, with 4 bases between. Authors' methods: Amplifying reference gene primers gave estimates of nucleated cell counts. The data were produced by immunoSEQ multiplex PCR, yet TCRdb's version contains in-frame clones alone and is incomplete. V, J and clone size were drawn from that table, and D and trimming were deduced from the DNA. The sample consists of fewer than 85,000 clones, approximately 88% of them appearing once. The chain is built from TRBV5-4 and TRBJ2-1, with D hard to call. Sequencing was performed on peripheral blood. The sequence was obtained from a man aged 50-59 years with active COVID-19. CDR3 bases: TGTGCCAGCAGCTTCCTTAATGAGCAGTTCTTC. The encoded protein is CASSFLNEQFF. The full variable domain, with the rest looked up from reference TRBV5-4 and TRBJ2-1, is ETGVTQSPTHLIKTRGQQVTLRCSSQSGHNTVSWYQQALGQGPQFIFQYYREEENGRGNFPPRFSGLQFPNYSSELNVNALELDDSALYLCASSFLNEQFFGPGTRLTVL.